These 22 T cell receptor beta chains originate from one sample sequenced in a study of blood T cell repertoires in COVID-19. TCRdb's copy holds only in-frame clones and misses some; the assay was immunoSEQ multiplex PCR. In the table there are around 70,000 clones, around 70% of which are singletons. The specimen sequenced was peripheral blood. These receptors came from a man aged 65 to 85 with acute or convalescent COVID-19.

The V and J genes are TRBV5-8 and TRBJ2-7, with a tentative D call TRBD1 (5 bases). Germline loops: CDR1 SGHTS, CDR2 YDEGEE. The CDR3 length is 14 residues. Trimming took 0 bases from V and 0 from J, leaving 7 bases between them. CDR3 coding DNA: TGTGCCAGCAGCTTGGTCGACAGCTCCTACGAGCAGTACTTC. Translated, it gives CASSLVDSSYEQYF.

This clone was seen a single time. The rearrangement joins TRBV14 to TRBJ2-5, with D unclear. The V end was cut by 2 bases, the J end by 1 base, with 8 bases between. The CDR3 length is 14 residues. CDR1 is SGHDN and CDR2 is FVKESK in the germline V gene. Here the CDR3 DNA reads TGTGCCAGCAGCCAACTACTCTTCCAAGAGACCCAGTACTTC. Its translation: CASSQLLFQETQYF.

This clone has only one observation. The chain has TRBV18 and TRBJ1-3; TRBD1 aligns across 7 bases. With 2 bases clipped from V and 6 bases from J, the junction kept 1 base outside the gene matches. Germline V gene data show CDR1 as KGHSH and CDR2 as LQKENI. The CDR3 totals 13 residues. CDR3 sequence: CASSPGTENTIYF. The CDR3, as DNA: TGTGCCAGCTCACCAGGGACAGAAAACACCATATATTTT.

This clone was observed a few times. This rearrangement joins TRBV4-1 to TRBJ2-2; a possible D gene is TRBD2 (6 bases). Germline V lookup: CDR1 MGHRA, CDR2 YSYEKL. V was shortened by 1 base and J by 6 bases, with 18 bases between the two germline ends. This CDR3 has 17 amino acids. CDR3 coding DNA: TGCGCCAGCAGCCAAGGGCTTGGAGGGACCACCCCCGGGGAGCTGTTTTTT. Amino acids: CASSQGLGGTTPGELFF.

V is TRBV29-1 and J is TRBJ2-1; a possible D gene is TRBD1 (6 bases). V was cut by 1 base and J by 4 bases, with 14 bases left in between. Germline V gives CDR1 SQVTM, CDR2 ANQGSEA. The CDR3 has 15 amino acids. The CDR3 loop is CSVEVGGKAYNEQFF. The CDR3 DNA follows: TGCAGCGTTGAAGTTGGGGGCAAGGCTTACAATGAGCAGTTCTTC.

The V gene is TRBV7-9, the J gene TRBJ1-2; D might be TRBD1 (6 bases). The length of the CDR3 is 14 residues. V shed 5 bases and J shed 6 bases, with 16 bases lying between them. The germline gives CDR1 SEHNR, CDR2 FQNEAQ (reference sequence). The CDR3 DNA follows: TGTGCCAGCAGCCAAGGACAGTCTATTAATGGCTACACCTTC. Translation gives CASSQGQSINGYTF.

The chain recombines TRBV19 with TRBJ2-3; a weak D match, TRBD1 (5 bases). CDR3 length: 13 amino acids. CDR1 LNHDA and CDR2 SQIVND come from the germline V gene (reference sequence). Deletions cut 1 base from V and 4 bases from J, with 6 bases between. The CDR3 reads CASSIARADTQYF. The DNA of the CDR3 is TGTGCCAGTAGTATAGCCAGGGCAGATACGCAGTATTTT.

The chain recombines TRBV27 with TRBJ2-3; 10 bases match TRBD1. The CDR3 loop spans 19 amino acids. Germline V gives CDR1 MNHEY, CDR2 SMNVEV (reference sequence). Trimming took 0 bases from V and 4 from J; bases not matched to a gene: 13. CDR3 region: CASSLSRDRGPIEPDTQYF. The DNA of the CDR3 is TGTGCCAGCAGTTTATCCCGGGACAGGGGCCCCATTGAGCCAGATACGCAGTATTTT.

The count of this clone is one. The genes are TRBV5-6 and TRBJ2-3; 7 nucleotides line up with TRBD2. The CDR3 runs to 15 residues. The junction had 5 bases not matched to a gene; V was cut back by 0 bases and J by 4 bases. The V gene's germline CDR1 is SGHDT and CDR2 YYEEEE. The CDR3 DNA sequence: TGTGCCAGCAGCTTGGTGGTAGCGGGCGCAGATACGCAGTATTTT. Protein: CASSLVVAGADTQYF.

This chain connects TRBV7-2 to TRBJ2-3, with 8 bases fitting TRBD2. The CDR3 covers 15 residues. V lost 3 bases and J lost 3; bases outside the gene matches: 5. Germline CDR1 is SGHTA and CDR2 is FQGNSA. The CDR3: CASSFWGLVTDTQYF. CDR3 nucleotide sequence: TGTGCCAGCAGCTTTTGGGGACTAGTGACAGATACGCAGTATTTT.

V and J are TRBV27 and TRBJ1-4; TRBD1 matches at 7 bases. Germline values: CDR1 MNHEY, CDR2 SMNVEV (reference sequence). The CDR3 contains 16 residues. V dropped 4 bases and J dropped 2; count of bases not matched to a gene: 7. The CDR3 DNA sequence: TGTGCCAGCAGTTCCTTGGGGACAGTTACTAATGAAAAACTGTTTTTT. It codes for CASSSLGTVTNEKLFF.

The chain is built from TRBV5-6 and TRBJ2-3, with D possibly matching TRBD2 (5 bases). Germline CDR1 reads SGHDT; CDR2 reads YYEEEE. V was shortened by 5 bases and J by 0 bases, with 10 bases between the two germline ends. The CDR3 is made up of 14 amino acids. The CDR3: CASSFGLSTDTQYF. The CDR3 nucleotides read TGTGCCAGCAGTTTCGGACTTAGCACAGATACGCAGTATTTT.

The rearrangement joins TRBV5-1 to TRBJ2-1; 10 bases are a match to TRBD2. CDR3 length equals 14 residues. The V and J ends lost 4 bases and 7 bases, in that order; junction bases with no gene match: 5. CDR1 and CDR2 (germline): SGHRS, YFSETQ. Here the CDR3 DNA reads TGCGCCAGCAGCCAGGGACTAGCGCAAAATGAGCAGTTCTTC. As protein: CASSQGLAQNEQFF.

This clone was recorded once. The rearrangement links TRBV20-1 to TRBJ1-5, with D uncertain. The CDR3 runs to 14 residues. Trimming took 3 bases from V and 0 from J, leaving 9 bases between them. Germline V gene lookup returns CDR1 DFQATT and CDR2 SNEGSKA (reference sequence). The CDR3 sequence is CSASSLSSNQPQHF. CDR3 DNA: TGCAGTGCTAGTAGTCTCAGTAGCAATCAGCCCCAGCATTTT.

The chain links TRBV7-9 to TRBJ1-5; 7 positions agree with TRBD1. CDR1 is SEHNR, CDR2 FQNEAQ, per germline (reference sequence). V gave up 5 bases and J gave up 0 bases; unmatched junction bases: 10. This CDR3 comprises 17 residues. Here the CDR3 reads CASSHKQGIDSNQPQHF. As DNA, the CDR3 is TGTGCCAGCAGCCACAAACAGGGGATCGATAGCAATCAGCCCCAGCATTTT.

This sequence joins TRBV6-5 and TRBJ2-5, with 7 bases matching TRBD2. The CDR3 has 13 residues. Per germline, CDR1 MNHEY and CDR2 SVGAGI. V was pared by 5 bases and J by 2 bases, with 2 bases of the junction left unmatched. CDR3 region: CASSRTRQETQYF. Written as DNA, the CDR3 is TGTGCCAGCAGTCGGACTAGACAAGAGACCCAGTACTTC.

This clone was recorded a few times. The chain carries TRBV25-1 and TRBJ2-1; D gene uncertain. V was shortened by 0 bases and J by 4 bases, with 16 bases between the two germline ends. Germline loops: CDR1 MGHDK, CDR2 SYGVNS. The CDR3 has 17 residues. CDR3 DNA sequence: TGTGCCAGCAGTGAATATCATTCGGGTGGGTTATACAATGAGCAGTTCTTC. It specifies CASSEYHSGGLYNEQFF.

The chain links TRBV10-3 to TRBJ1-2; D is ambiguous. Trimming shortened V by 11 bases and J by 6 bases, and 22 bases separated the two germline ends. CDR1 and CDR2 (germline): ENHRY, SYGVKD. CDR3 size: 14 residues. The CDR3 nucleotides are TGTGCCGCCGCTTCGGGTCCGGCCCCCAATGGCTACACCTTC. Encoded protein: CAAASGPAPNGYTF.

The rearrangement uses TRBV5-4 and TRBJ2-7; TRBD2 matches 8 bases. Germline trimming cut 0 bases from V and 4 bases from J; bases unmatched to any gene: 9. The CDR3 consists of 16 residues. The germline gives CDR1 SGHNT, CDR2 YYREEE (reference sequence). CDR3 in DNA: TGTGCCAGCAGCTTGGGTGGAACTAGCGGACCTTACGAGCAGTACTTC. Translation gives CASSLGGTSGPYEQYF.

The rearrangement uses TRBV24-1 and TRBJ2-1; 10 nucleotides align to TRBD1. CDR1 is KGHDR and CDR2 is SFDVKD in the germline V gene. The ends lost 4 bases at V and 5 bases at J; junction bases unmatched: 7. This CDR3 has 16 amino acids. CDR3 in DNA: TGTGCCACCAGTGACCTGGGACAGGGGAAGGACAATGAGCAGTTCTTC. Translating gives CATSDLGQGKDNEQFF.

V and J are TRBV29-1 and TRBJ2-1; 10 bases agree with TRBD2. The germline gives CDR1 SQVTM, CDR2 ANQGSEA. The CDR3 runs 14 residues. The ends lost 7 bases at V and 6 bases at J; junction bases unmatched: 9. The chain's CDR3 is CSDITSGDVNEQFF. Here the CDR3 DNA reads TGCAGCGATATAACTAGCGGGGATGTCAATGAGCAGTTCTTC.

This chain connects TRBV28 to TRBJ1-2; 8 bases agree with TRBD1. The CDR3 runs to 13 residues. CDR1 is MDHEN, CDR2 SYDVKM, per germline. After removal of 5 bases from V and 3 bases from J, the junction contained 2 bases not matched to a gene. The CDR3 region has the DNA TGTGCCAGCAGTAGGGGACAGGACTATGGCTACACCTTC. This encodes CASSRGQDYGYTF.